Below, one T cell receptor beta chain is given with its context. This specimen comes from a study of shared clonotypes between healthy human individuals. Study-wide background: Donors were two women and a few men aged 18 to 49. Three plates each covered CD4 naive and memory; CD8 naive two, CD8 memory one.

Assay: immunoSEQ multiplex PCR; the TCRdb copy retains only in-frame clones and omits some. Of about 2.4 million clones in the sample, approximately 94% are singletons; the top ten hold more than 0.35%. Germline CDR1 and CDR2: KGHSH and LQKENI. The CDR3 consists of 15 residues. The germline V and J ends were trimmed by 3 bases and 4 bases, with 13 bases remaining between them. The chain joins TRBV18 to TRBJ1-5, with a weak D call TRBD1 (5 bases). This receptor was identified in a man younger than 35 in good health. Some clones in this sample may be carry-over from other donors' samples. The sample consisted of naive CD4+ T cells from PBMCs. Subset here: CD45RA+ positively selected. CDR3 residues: CASSPRDSLNQPQHF. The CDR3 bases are TGTGCCAGCTCACCCAGAGACAGCCTTAATCAGCCCCAGCATTTT.